A single sample gave rise to the 31 T cell receptor beta chains below, sequenced in a study of early T cells in non-severe SARS-CoV-2 infection. MiXCR was run by TCRdb on the 5' RACE reads, yielding one entry per CDR3 protein. The table lists tens of thousands of distinct CDR3 sequences, 10% to 15% of them singletons. What was sequenced was whole blood. The source is an adult who was a healthcare worker with PCR-confirmed SARS-CoV-2 infection or an uninfected control (not recorded which).

V is TRBV29-1 and J is TRBJ2-3; no definite D call. V lost 5 bases and J 0 bases, leaving 9 bases between the germline ends. CDR3 length: 13 residues. Germline loops: CDR1 SQVTM, CDR2 ANQGSEA. The DNA of the CDR3 is TGCAGCGTTAACGGTGTTAGCACAGATACGCAGTATTTT. It specifies CSVNGVSTDTQYF.

This clonotype was detected a few times. This chain connects TRBV4-2 to TRBJ2-3; 9 bases are shared with TRBD2. With 0 bases clipped from V and 1 base from J, the junction kept 14 bases outside the gene matches. Germline V CDR1 and CDR2: LGHNA, YNFKEQ. The CDR3 contains 20 residues. In nucleotides, the CDR3 is TGTGCCAGCAGCCAAGAAGGGCTAAGCGGGGGGCCCAGGCGCACAGATACGCAGTATTTT. It specifies CASSQEGLSGGPRRTDTQYF.

V gene TRBV29-1 combines with J gene TRBJ2-7; no clear D gene. Trimming shortened V by 3 bases and J by 6 bases, and 12 bases separated the two germline ends. This CDR3 spans 12 amino acids. Looked up from germline, CDR1 is SQVTM and CDR2 is ANQGSEA. The CDR3 nucleotides read TGCAGCGTTGATACCCCCTGGGGCGAGCAGTACTTC. It is translated as CSVDTPWGEQYF.

On this clonotype itself: This sequence may be a read error, since a much larger clone differs from it by one base. This chain uses TRBV2 with TRBJ2-6; D possibly corresponds to TRBD1 (5 bases). V was clipped by 6 bases and J by 0 bases, with 6 bases between them. Germline loops: CDR1 SNHLY, CDR2 FYNNEI. This CDR3 region has 14 residues. As DNA, the CDR3 is TGTGCCAGCAGCACAGGCTCTGGGGCCAACGTCCTGACTTTC. Its protein is CASSTGSGANVLTF.

The chain couples TRBV18 to TRBJ2-2; D is unresolved. Trimming left V 3 bases short and J 5 bases short, with 7 bases between. Germline CDR1 reads KGHSH; CDR2 reads LQKENI. CDR3 length: 13 residues. For the CDR3, the DNA is TGTGCCAGCTCACCGGTCGCAACCGGGGAGCTGTTTTTT. Protein sequence: CASSPVATGELFF. The variable domain in full, completed from reference TRBV18 and TRBJ2-2, reads NAGVMQNPRHLVRRRGQEARLRCSPMKGHSHVYWYRQLPEEGLKFMVYLQKENIIDESGMPKERFSAEFPKEGPSILRIQQVVRGDSAAYFCASSPVATGELFFGEGSRLTVL.

The chain is built from TRBV5-1 and TRBJ2-1, with D maybe TRBD1 (6 bases). CDR3 length: 13 residues. Germline V gene lookup returns CDR1 SGHRS and CDR2 YFSETQ. The V and J ends lost 5 bases and 8 bases respectively, with 14 bases between them. CDR3 nucleotides: TGCGCCAGCAGTCCCTCAGGGGCGGATGAGCAGTTCTTC. Protein: CASSPSGADEQFF.

This clonotype turned up a few times. The V gene is TRBV5-4, the J gene TRBJ2-5, with 10 bases matching TRBD2. The CDR3 is 15 amino acids. J lost 4 bases, V lost 1 base, and 4 bases had no gene match. Germline CDR1 is SGHNT and CDR2 is YYREEE (reference sequence). The CDR3 bases are TGTGCCAGCAGCTTGTCTAGCGGGGGAGGAGAGACCCAGTACTTC. Translation: CASSLSSGGGETQYF.

CDR3 protein: CSASGAEYGYTF. As DNA, the CDR3 is TGCAGTGCTAGTGGGGCAGAGTATGGCTACACCTTC. This chain connects TRBV20-1 to TRBJ1-2, with D perhaps TRBD1 (5 bases). Looked up from germline, CDR1 is DFQATT and CDR2 is SNEGSKA (reference sequence). Trimming cost V 3 bases and J 5 bases, with 10 bases left between them. There are 12 residues in the CDR3.

V gene TRBV7-6 combines with J gene TRBJ2-3; D gene unclear. V lost 5 bases, J lost 0 bases, and 12 bases lay in between. The germline CDR1 and CDR2 sequences are SGHVS and FNYEAQ. The CDR3 contains 15 residues. The CDR3 DNA follows: TGTGCCAGCAGCACAAACCCCTCTAGCACAGATACGCAGTATTTT. Encoded protein: CASSTNPSSTDTQYF.

This clonotype has just a few counts. The rearrangement links TRBV15 to TRBJ1-2, with 7 bases aligning to TRBD1. Trimming took 0 bases from V and 10 from J; bases not matched to a gene: 11. CDR1 is LNHNV, CDR2 YYDKDF, per germline (reference sequence). The CDR3 spans 15 residues. CDR3 sequence reads: CATSRDPRDSMSYTF. CDR3 sequence (DNA): TGTGCCACCAGCAGAGATCCCCGGGACAGTATGTCCTACACCTTC.

The J gene is TRBJ2-1, the V gene TRBV20-1; no clear D gene. V gave up 1 base and J gave up 3 bases, with 4 bases separating them. CDR1 DFQATT and CDR2 SNEGSKA come from the germline V gene (reference sequence). The CDR3 loop spans 12 amino acids. CDR3 in amino acids: CSARVIYNEQFF. DNA of the CDR3: TGCAGTGCTAGAGTGATCTACAATGAGCAGTTCTTC.

The gene calls are TRBV2 and TRBJ1-5; 8 nucleotides align to TRBD1. V lost 6 bases and J lost 6; bases outside the gene matches: 4. The germline gives CDR1 SNHLY, CDR2 FYNNEI. The CDR3 sequence is 13 residues long. CDR3 protein: CASRGQGRQPQHF. The CDR3 DNA sequence: TGTGCCAGCAGAGGACAGGGACGTCAGCCCCAGCATTTT.

The J gene is TRBJ2-2, the V gene TRBV2; no definite D call. The CDR3 is 13 amino acids. V was shortened by 2 bases and J by 6 bases, with 7 bases between the two germline ends. From germline, CDR1 is SNHLY and CDR2 FYNNEI. The chain's CDR3 is CASSEMRSGELFF. CDR3 in DNA: TGTGCCAGCAGTGAAATGCGATCCGGGGAGCTGTTTTTT.

This clonotype was detected only a few times. The chain recombines TRBV11-2 with TRBJ2-1; TRBD1 matches at 7 bases. J gave up 6 bases and V 5 bases, and 13 bases lay outside the gene matches. The CDR3 contains 16 residues. Per the germline V gene, CDR1 is SGHAT and CDR2 is FQNNGV. CDR3 loop: CASSPHGYRGANEQFF. CDR3 sequence (DNA): TGTGCCAGCAGCCCTCACGGGTACAGGGGTGCCAATGAGCAGTTCTTC.

This clonotype was detected once. The rearrangement joins TRBV12-3 or TRBV12-4 to TRBJ1-6, with D unclear. Trimming took 0 bases from V and 3 from J, leaving 6 bases between them. The CDR3 is 15 residues long. CDR3 nucleotide sequence: TGTGCCAGCAGTTTAGCCCAGTTCTATAATTCACCCCTCCACTTT. Its protein product is CASSLAQFYNSPLHF.

Concerning this clonotype: This could be a read error, since a much larger clone is one nucleotide away. The genes are TRBV3-1 and TRBJ1-1; no clear D. Trimming stripped 5 bases from V and 0 bases from J, with 7 bases between. This CDR3 region has 13 residues. Germline CDR1 reads LGHDT; CDR2 reads YNNKEL (reference sequence). The CDR3 loop reads CASSGKVNTEAFF. The CDR3 coding sequence is TGTGCCAGCAGCGGGAAGGTGAACACTGAAGCTTTCTTT.

This sequence joins TRBV18 and TRBJ2-5; no clear D gene. V lost 2 bases and J lost 1, with 17 bases in between. Germline CDR1 is KGHSH and CDR2 is LQKENI. The CDR3 contains 17 residues. The CDR3 DNA is TGTGCCAGCTCACCATTGTACTCAGCGCAGCCCCAAGAGACCCAGTACTTC. Translated, it gives CASSPLYSAQPQETQYF.

Ten or more counts support this clonotype. This chain connects TRBV7-2 to TRBJ1-2; D not certain. The germline V and J ends were trimmed by 5 bases and 2 bases, with 9 bases remaining between them. The CDR3 length is 13 residues. CDR1 is SGHTA, CDR2 FQGNSA, per germline. For the CDR3, the DNA is TGTGCCAGCAGCCCGGATAAAAACTATGGCTACACCTTC. Encoded protein: CASSPDKNYGYTF.

This clonotype was counted at least ten times. V usage is TRBV5-5 and J usage is TRBJ2-5; 11 bases map to TRBD1. The germline V gene encodes CDR1 SGHKS and CDR2 YYEKEE (reference sequence). The CDR3 spans 15 residues. V was clipped by 4 bases and J by 5 bases; unmatched bases: 7. For the CDR3, the DNA is TGTGCCAGCAGCCGGACAGGGGGCGCGTTGGAGACCCAGTACTTC. Protein: CASSRTGGALETQYF.

The sample holds many counts of this clonotype. The chain uses TRBV10-2 and TRBJ2-1; D unresolved. CDR1 is WSHSY, CDR2 SAAADI, per germline. CDR3 size: 11 residues. The ends were cut back, 5 bases at V and 6 bases at J, with 5 bases in the middle. The CDR3 bases are TGCGCCAGCAGTACCATCAATGAGCAGTTCTTC. Amino acids: CASSTINEQFF.

The chain links TRBV20-1 to TRBJ2-1; TRBD1 is a possible D gene (6 bases). V lost 5 bases and J 3 bases, leaving 11 bases between the germline ends. Per the germline V gene, CDR1 is DFQATT and CDR2 is SNEGSKA (reference sequence). The CDR3 consists of 13 residues. CDR3 loop: CSAGGQLYNEQFF. The CDR3 DNA sequence: TGCAGTGCTGGAGGACAGCTCTACAATGAGCAGTTCTTC.

The rearrangement joins TRBV7-6 to TRBJ2-1; D possibly uses TRBD1 or TRBD2 (6 bases each). V lost 4 bases and J lost 8, with 18 bases in between. Germline V gene sequence: CDR1 SGHVS, CDR2 FNYEAQ. The CDR3 is 15 amino acids. CDR3 protein: CASSSEGGPEDEQFF. The DNA of the CDR3 is TGTGCCAGCAGCTCCGAGGGGGGACCGGAGGATGAGCAGTTCTTC.

The J gene is TRBJ2-2, the V gene TRBV11-3; the match to TRBD2 covers 11 bases. The CDR3 totals 17 residues. The junction had 10 bases not matched to a gene; V was cut back by 3 bases and J by 7 bases. The V gene's germline CDR1 is SGHNT and CDR2 YENEEA. CDR3 coding DNA: TGTGCCAGCAGCTTCGCACTAGCGGGGGCCTCCGGCGGGGAGCTGTTTTTT. Amino acids: CASSFALAGASGGELFF.

This clonotype showed up many times. The J gene is TRBJ2-7, the V gene TRBV7-2; 9 bases align to TRBD2. J lost 6 bases, V lost 3 bases, and 6 bases had no gene match. Germline V gene data show CDR1 as SGHTA and CDR2 as FQGNSA. The CDR3 totals 14 residues. The CDR3 DNA reads TGTGCCAGCAGCTTCGCGGGGGGGCCGAGCGAGCAGTACTTC. Protein: CASSFAGGPSEQYF.

This clonotype appeared many times. The genes are TRBV27 and TRBJ2-7; no reliable D call. The V and J ends lost 5 bases and 1 base respectively, with 9 bases between them. Germline loops: CDR1 MNHEY, CDR2 SMNVEV (reference sequence). This CDR3 is 13 amino acids long. CDR3 DNA: TGTGCCAGCAGTGAAGGGTTGTCCTACGAGCAGTACTTC. Protein product: CASSEGLSYEQYF.

V and J are TRBV11-2 and TRBJ1-4; D unresolved. Germline CDR1 is SGHAT and CDR2 is FQNNGV. The length of the CDR3 is 14 residues. V was trimmed by 3 bases and J by 5 bases, leaving 10 bases between them. The CDR3 coding sequence is TGTGCCAGCAGCTTCAGCCTGGGGAATGAAAAACTGTTTTTT. Its translation is CASSFSLGNEKLFF. The complete variable domain, with remaining parts taken from reference TRBV11-2 and TRBJ1-4, reads EAGVAQSPRYKIIEKRQSVAFWCNPISGHATLYWYQQILGQGPKLLIQFQNNGVVDDSQLPKDRFSAERLKGVDSTLKIQPAKLEDSAVYLCASSFSLGNEKLFFGSGTQLSVL.

This chain uses TRBV6-6 with TRBJ2-3; 7 bases are shared with TRBD2. V lost 2 bases, J lost 1 base, and 0 bases stayed unmatched. CDR1 is MNHNY and CDR2 is SVGAGI in the germline V gene (reference sequence). CDR3 length: 14 residues. CDR3 DNA: TGTGCCAGCAGTTACGGGAGGGGCACAGATACGCAGTATTTT. It translates to CASSYGRGTDTQYF.

In this sample, this clonotype turned up a few times. This chain connects TRBV18 to TRBJ2-5; no clear D gene. Germline V CDR1 and CDR2: KGHSH, LQKENI. Trimming pared 2 bases from V and 4 bases from J, leaving 14 bases between. The CDR3 sequence is 15 residues long. CDR3 loop: CASSPGSAARETQYF. The CDR3 nucleotides read TGTGCCAGCTCACCAGGGTCCGCCGCACGAGAGACCCAGTACTTC.

This clonotype was seen many times. The V and J genes are TRBV20-1 and TRBJ1-3; 7 bases are a match to TRBD1. Germline CDR1 is DFQATT and CDR2 is SNEGSKA (reference sequence). The CDR3 has 15 residues. The V segment lost 3 bases and the J segment 0 bases; nucleotides outside the gene matches: 5. This CDR3 is CSASPGTASGNTIYF. Here the CDR3 DNA reads TGCAGTGCTAGCCCCGGGACAGCCTCTGGAAACACCATATATTTT.

The chain recombines TRBV20-1 with TRBJ2-3; D gene unclear. Germline CDR1 reads DFQATT; CDR2 reads SNEGSKA (reference sequence). Between the trimmed V and J ends, which lost 1 base and 6 bases, there was a span of 11 bases. The CDR3 length is 13 residues. The CDR3 DNA is TGCAGTGCTAGAGTTCAACTCCGGGATACGCAGTATTTT. This translates into CSARVQLRDTQYF.

The chain carries TRBV7-9 and TRBJ2-3, with 7 bases that match TRBD1. There are 16 residues in the CDR3. Per the germline V gene, CDR1 is SEHNR and CDR2 is FQNEAQ (reference sequence). V trimming: 3 bases; J trimming: 2 bases; junction bases outside the gene matches: 8. As DNA, the CDR3 is TGTGCCAGCAGCTTGGGCGACAGGGAAACCACAGATACGCAGTATTTT. Protein product: CASSLGDRETTDTQYF. The full variable domain, in which reference TRBV7-9 and TRBJ2-3 provide the parts outside the CDR3, is DTGVSQNPRHKITKRGQNVTFRCDPISEHNRLYWYRQTLGQGPEFLTYFQNEAQLEKSRLLSDRFSAERPKGSFSTLEIQRTEQGDSAMYLCASSLGDRETTDTQYFGPGTRLTVL.